A selection of T cell receptor beta chains follows, all from one sample in a study of a mutant IDH1 vaccine in newly diagnosed glioma. Profiling relied on immunoSEQ multiplex PCR, and the TCRdb table lists in-frame clones only, not all of them. The sample holds 80,000 to 100,000 clones; over 75% are singletons and the top ten take 6.5% to 9.5%. The source material was PBMCs, sampled from a glioma patient treated with radiotherapy, temozolomide or both. These receptors all stem from a man in his forties with glioma. Each CDR3 is given with its conserved first and last residue. A D gene is named only where the DNA matches it firmly. Not all rows give a size; the values are once, few, many and, for expanded clones, a class.

TRBJ1-6	-	TRBV18	few	TGTGCCAGCTCACCCAACAGATCGGGCGTATTGTCACCCCTCCACTTT	CASSPNRSGVLSPLHF
TRBJ2-7	-	TRBV18	-	TGTGCCAGCTCACTGGCTGGGGAAGAGCAGTACTTC	CASSLAGEEQYF
TRBJ2-7	TRBD2	TRBV10-3	-	TGTGCCATCAAAGGGGTCAGGACTAGCGACCGCGAGCAGTACTTC	CAIKGVRTSDREQYF
TRBJ2-1	TRBD2	TRBV27	few	TGTGCCAGCAATCGTGGGGCTAGCGGGATCTACAATGAGCAGTTCTTC	CASNRGASGIYNEQFF
TRBJ1-1	TRBD1	TRBV4-1	-	TGCGCCAGCAGCCCGAGTTCGGCGGCAGGGGGCTCGAACACTGAAGCTTTCTTT	CASSPSSAAGGSNTEAFF
TRBJ2-7	-	TRBV27	once	TGTGCCAGCAGTTTATTTCGGGACCTCTCCTACGAGCAGTACTTC	CASSLFRDLSYEQYF
TRBJ1-1	-	TRBV28	-	TGTGCCAGCAGCGACAGGGAAGCTTTCTTT	CASSDREAFF
TRBJ1-5	-	TRBV21-1	few	TGTGCCAGCAGCACGAGAGGAACAGATGCCCAGCATTTT	CASSTRGTDAQHF
TRBJ2-7	TRBD1	TRBV7-9	-	TGTGCCAGCAGCCCGACAGGGATCTACGAGCAGTACTTC	CASSPTGIYEQYF
TRBJ2-7	-	TRBV18	once	TGTGCCAGCTCACCGGGTCAGGGGTCGGGTGAGCAGTACTTC	CASSPGQGSGEQYF
TRBJ1-1	TRBD1	TRBV13	-	TGTGCCAGCAGCTTAGACAGGGGAGTCACTGAAGCTTTCTTT	CASSLDRGVTEAFF
TRBJ1-1	TRBD1	TRBV9	-	TGTGCCAGCAGCGCCGAGCCCGGGACAGATCGCGTAGCTTTCTTT	CASSAEPGTDRVAFF
TRBJ2-7	TRBD2	TRBV4-2	-	TGTGCCAGCAGCGGCGGCCGTGGCGGGAGGTTTACCTACGAGCAGTACTTC	CASSGGRGGRFTYEQYF
TRBJ1-2	-	TRBV11-2	many	TGTGCCAGCAGCTTAGACACCCTCTATGGCTACACCTTC	CASSLDTLYGYTF
TRBJ2-2	TRBD1	TRBV15	-	TGTGCCACCAGCAGAATACCCACAGGGGGGTGGCTAAACACCGGGGAGCTGTTTTTT	CATSRIPTGGWLNTGELFF
TRBJ2-1	-	TRBV7-9	-	TGTGCCAGCAGCTTAGCGGGGCCAGATTACAATGAGCAGTTCTTC	CASSLAGPDYNEQFF
TRBJ2-7	-	TRBV7-8	-	TGTGCCAGCACTCCTAGAGGGTTGCCCCACGAGCAGTACTTC	CASTPRGLPHEQYF
TRBJ2-7	TRBD2	TRBV2	-	TGTGCCAGCAGCGAGCGGGGGGGAGGATACGAGCAGTACTTC	CASSERGGGYEQYF
TRBJ1-6	-	TRBV4-3	-	TGCGCCAGCAGCCAAGCGGGGGATTTCGGTTCACCCCTCCACTTT	CASSQAGDFGSPLHF
TRBJ1-1	-	TRBV4-3	-	TGCGCCAGCAGCCTGGACAGTGCGCGGACTGAAGCTTTCTTT	CASSLDSARTEAFF
TRBJ2-7	-	TRBV5-8	-	TGTGCCAGCAGCTTGGCACTAGGCCGCTCCTACGAGCAGTACTTC	CASSLALGRSYEQYF
TRBJ1-2	-	TRBV30	-	TGTGCCTGGTCAGACCGGGGAGACTATGGCTACACCTTC	CAWSDRGDYGYTF
TRBJ1-2	-	TRBV19	-	TGTGCCAGTAGTCAACAGGGATCTAACTATGGCTACACCTTC	CASSQQGSNYGYTF
TRBJ2-5	-	TRBV5-4	-	TGTGCCAGCAGCTTGGAATTGTCGGAGACCCAGTACTTC	CASSLELSETQYF
TRBJ1-4	-	TRBV5-6	-	TGTGCCAGCAGCTTGGCCAACCGGCTAACTAATGAAAAACTGTTTTTT	CASSLANRLTNEKLFF
TRBJ2-7	-	TRBV18	-	TGTGCCAGCTCACCGGAATCGGTCTACGAGCAGTACTTC	CASSPESVYEQYF
TRBJ2-6	-	TRBV15	once	TGTGCCACCAGCAGAGACCAGGGCTCTGGGGCCAACGTCCTGACTTTC	CATSRDQGSGANVLTF
TRBJ2-3	TRBD2	TRBV18	-	TGTGCCAGCTCACAAGCGGGAGTAGGAACAGATACGCAGTATTTT	CASSQAGVGTDTQYF